This entry is about one T cell receptor beta chain. Its antigen has not been determined. There are no base qualities to consult, and no much larger clone falls within one base. The CDR3 sequence holds 15 residues, the cysteine and phenylalanine included. Of the read, only the CDR3 DNA is kept; its 45 bases are in frame from base 1. Trimming at the junction amounts to 3 bases on V and 4 bases on J, and the germline ends lie 14 bases apart. The CDR1 and CDR2 encoded by the germline V gene are MNHEY and SVGAGI. This entry is derived from a study of memory CD4+ T cells and cytomegalovirus serostatus (dated by TCRdb to between 2019 and 2020). With regard to the full study: The approximately 35 healthy Belgian adults in the cohort included 9 who were CMV seropositive and around 25 who were CMV seronegative. To replicate a published TCR-based CMV serostatus classifier, the researchers sequenced the CD4+ memory TCRbeta repertoires of a Belgian cohort whose cytomegalovirus serostatus was known.

Single viable CD3+CD4+CD8-CD45RO+ cells were sorted as memory CD4+ T cells on a FACSAria II. CMV serostatus was assessed using a Roche Elecsys assay, by which serum IgG against CMV pp150, pp28, p38 and p52 was detected. After thawing, total CD4+ T cells were enriched by positive selection with CD4 magnetic microbeads. The samples came from a different study that was designed specifically to examine the CD4+ T cell memory repertoire. Following standard operating procedures, peripheral blood mononuclear cells were isolated and cryopreserved, while serum was kept at -80 degrees C. Staining used CD3-PerCP (BW264/56), CD4-APC (RPA-T4), CD45RO-PE (UCHT1) and CD8-Pacific Orange (3B5) antibodies, with Sytox blue excluding non-viable cells. Genomic DNA was extracted from sorted cells with the Quick-DNA Microprep Kit. TCRbeta DNA was amplified with the immunoSEQ hsTCRbeta kit following the manufacturer's protocol. An Illumina MiSeq instrument was used to sequence the TCRbeta libraries. For the original study's pipeline: Removing out-of-frame sequences left approximately 2,400,000 distinct TCRbeta sequences, an average of about 70,000 per individual. Each individual was scored by the count of 150 to 200 previously reported CMV-associated TCRbeta sequences and the total productive distinct TCRbeta count. A beta-binomial model was reimplemented in Python, and scikit-learn random forests with default parameters were trained on data from the US cohort. Classifier performance on the Belgian cohort was reported as the median AUC with percentile confidence intervals calculated over 10,000 bootstrap iterations. Here the immuneACCESS table is served through TCRdb, limited to in-frame sequences with V and J called. Missing clones are a known gap in these copies; in checked studies unresolved V genes cover under half, and the rest lacks a known reason. V, J and clone size were drawn from that table, and D and trimming were deduced from the DNA. A total of about 27,000 clones appear in this sample, around 72% of them only once. Of the sample, around 0.63% falls within the top ten clones.

Paper-wide results and their limitations: The results were read as suggesting that the CMV-associated TCR signature is, for the most part, present in the CD4+ memory repertoire. Only CD4+CD45RO+ memory cells were sequenced, in contrast to the original study, in which naive and memory CD4+ and CD8+ populations were covered. Of under 200 previously reported CMV-associated TCRbeta sequences, 67 appeared in the CD4+ memory repertoires, each in one to five individuals. A median bootstrapped AUC of around 0.95 with a 95% CI of 0.76-1.00 was achieved on the Belgian cohort by the original-framework classifier. CMV serostatus prediction reached a median bootstrapped AUC of about 0.94 with the original framework and about 0.91 with a US-trained random forest.

Sequencing used memory CD4+ T cells from blood. The rearrangement combines TRBV6-5 with TRBJ2-3; TRBD2 could be the D gene, as 5 bases match. The source of this sequence is an adult in good health and CMV-seronegative. In nucleotides, the sequence is TGTGCCAGCAGTTATGGCGGGTTGGAGGCAGATACGCAGTATTTT. Its protein reads: CASSYGGLEADTQYF.